This entry is about one T cell receptor (beta chain). The antigen this receptor binds is unknown. The record has no base qualities; no much larger clone is one base away. In the prospective study, participants were about 18 to 90 years old, resided in about two dozen geographic areas of the United States, and were enrolled through a virtual design. To assign participants to cohorts, the prospective study relied on clinical history that participants themselves reported in a screening survey and a study questionnaire. ImmuneRACE Cohort 3 recovered participants were defined by two consecutive negative NP/OP PCR tests, healthcare professional clearance, or symptom resolution. Mobile phlebotomists in the prospective study collected whole blood, serum and a nasopharyngeal or oropharyngeal swab from every participant. Participants in the prospective study had the option to provide additional blood draws and questionnaires over a roughly 2-month period. Before DNA extraction, prospective study blood samples were shipped either frozen or at room temperature.

This entry is derived from a study of blood T cell repertoires in COVID-19 (dated by TCRdb to 2020 to 2021). General notes on the study: Samples from collaborators originated in the United States, Italy and Spain and spanned both the acute and convalescent phases of COVID-19. A de-identified subject ID, COVID-19 status, age in years and sex were almost always included in the sample metadata. The prospective study material was composed of cDNA or gDNA derived from T cells, B-cell-depleted T cells, or PBMCs. Samples were obtained from the ongoing ImmuneRACE study (first 160 participants) and from 1,254 subjects provided by 6 global collaborators. Deeply sampled blood TCRbeta repertoires from subjects exposed to, actively infected with, or recovered from COVID-19 were included in the dataset. Where HLA class I and class II types were available, the types were taken from metadata supplied by the sample provider, not from assay-based typing. The repertoires were made available in a free public database intended to serve as a resource for research on the immune response to SARS-CoV-2. General study outcomes and caveats: The amount of clinical and demographic metadata varied by source and participant and was provided uncurated.

The immunoSEQ Assay, a bias-controlled multiplex PCR, was used to amplify TCRbeta CDR3 regions from genomic DNA. The authors' pipeline ran thus. The number of nucleated cells in each sample was estimated from the amplification of reference gene primers within the assay. To quantify the absolute abundance of each unique TCRbeta CDR3 rearrangement, sequence reads were collapsed and filtered. For each sample, productive Simpson clonality was calculated by taking the square root of Simpson's diversity index across productive rearrangements. The immuneACCESS repertoire file appears here via TCRdb, limited to in-frame rearrangements. These files lack a portion of the clones; in checked studies, under half of the deficit traces to unresolved V genes, and the cause of the others is not known. V, J and clone size are taken as reported in that table, and D and trimming were inferred from the DNA itself. This sample comprises about 400,000 clones, 85% to 90% of them detected only once. About 1.8% of the sample is held by the ten biggest clonotypes.

The trim is 0 bases for V and 0 bases for J, with a gap of 7 bases between the germline ends. The CDR3 covers 15 residues, taking in both the cysteine and the phenylalanine. Solely the CDR3 DNA is kept, with 45 bases framed from the first base. The germline V gene provides CDR1 SGHRS and CDR2 YFSETQ. The receptor's source is a woman in her twenties or thirties who had recovered from COVID-19. Sequences were obtained from PBMCs or T cells enriched from blood (not recorded which). The V gene is TRBV5-1 and the J gene is TRBJ2-1; no D gene call is confident. The CDR3 loop reads CASSLGLSSYNEQFF. The bases read TGCGCCAGCAGCTTGGGGCTCAGCTCCTACAATGAGCAGTTCTTC. Full variable domain (CDR3 extended with the reference TRBV5-1 and TRBJ2-1 proteins): KAGVTQTPRYLIKTRGQQVTLSCSPISGHRSVSWYQQTPGQGLQFLFEYFSETQRNKGNFPGRFSGRQFSNSRSEMNVSTLELGDSALYLCASSLGLSSYNEQFFGPGTRLTVL.